This T cell receptor beta chain is drawn from a study of cytomegalovirus exposure and HLA in healthy donors. Study-wide results and caveats: A further, later analysis showed that HLA-associated TCR beta chains (compared with equally common others) were more clonally expanded. In an earlier analysis, productive rearrangement rates for most beta V segments clustered near 87% or 30%.

It was with 60 Vbeta and 13 Jbeta primers that the PCR ran. Measured with immunoSEQ multiplex PCR; TCRdb has only the in-frame clones, and not every one. Of about 100,000 clones detected, roughly 80% appear once; the ten largest clones hold less than 9%. V was shortened by 7 bases and J by 3 bases, with 10 bases between the two germline ends. Germline CDR1 MNHEY, CDR2 SVGAGI. The CDR3 extends over 13 amino acids. On this clone itself: Its specificity is unknown.

The clonotype originates from a man in his forties in good health and CMV-seropositive. This chain uses TRBV6-5 with TRBJ1-5, with TRBD1 as a possible D gene (5 bases). Sequencing input: PBMCs. The CDR3 nucleotides read TGTGCCAGCACAAGACAGTTCAATCAGCCCCAGCATTTT. Translated, it gives CASTRQFNQPQHF.